This TCR beta chain was obtained from a study of T cells expressing NK-cell markers. Per the germline V gene, CDR1 is SGHDT and CDR2 is YYEEEE. CDR3 size: 15 residues. TCRdb re-called the 5' RACE reads and catalogs CDR3 proteins one per entry, DNA excluded. The listing contains about 190,000 distinct CDR3 sequences. The rearrangement links TRBV5-6 to TRBJ1-5. Sequencing input: blood T cells: a sorted CD56 or NKG2C T cell subset, CD4+ or CD8+ T cells, or bulk PBMC T cells (not recorded which). The TCR originated in a man aged 18-75 years in good health. CDR3 residues: CASSLVGHQPEPQHF.